What follows are 3 T cell receptor beta chains derived from one specimen sequenced in a study of cytomegalovirus exposure and HLA in healthy donors. PCR used 60 Vbeta primers and 13 Jbeta primers. TCRdb's table, derived via immunoSEQ multiplex PCR, lists solely in-frame clones and lacks some. Of approximately 100,000 clones listed, 60% to 85% are singletons. Sequencing input: PBMCs. The receptors here all came from a female donor in good health and CMV-seropositive.

This clone was picked up a small number of times. V usage is TRBV11-2 and J usage is TRBJ2-4; D is uncertain. The CDR3 consists of 15 residues. Trimming pared 5 bases from V and 0 bases from J, leaving 11 bases between. Per germline, CDR1 SGHAT and CDR2 FQNNGV. This chain's CDR3 is CASSPGVLAKNIQYF. CDR3 DNA sequence: TGTGCCAGCAGCCCTGGAGTACTAGCCAAAAACATTCAGTACTTC.

V is TRBV5-1 and J is TRBJ1-1; D remains ambiguous. Germline CDR1 reads SGHRS; CDR2 reads YFSETQ. The CDR3 runs to 14 residues. The V and J ends lost 4 bases and 1 base respectively, with 11 bases between them. The DNA of the CDR3 is TGCGCCAGCAGCGTTGGACTCCAGAACACTGAAGCTTTCTTT. It specifies CASSVGLQNTEAFF.

The chain employs TRBV9 and TRBJ2-5; unclear D gene. The CDR3 is 13 amino acids. Trimming shortened V by 4 bases and J by 1 base, and 8 bases separated the two germline ends. Germline values: CDR1 SGDLS, CDR2 YYNGEE. CDR3 bases: TGTGCCAGCAGCCCTTCCCCCCAAGAGACCCAGTACTTC. Its translation: CASSPSPQETQYF.